The 27 T cell receptor beta chains below were found in one sample sequenced in a study of blood T cell repertoires in COVID-19. The table came from immunoSEQ multiplex PCR; TCRdb's copy has only in-frame clones and leaves some out. Among 200,000 or so clones listed, around nine tenths were seen once. The sample taken for sequencing was peripheral blood. These receptors came from a man aged 45-65 years with COVID-19, enrolled during active disease.

The chain links TRBV28 to TRBJ2-7; the match to TRBD2 covers 8 bases. Germline V gives CDR1 MDHEN, CDR2 SYDVKM. This CDR3 contains 12 residues. V dropped 8 bases and J dropped 6; count of bases not matched to a gene: 6. The CDR3 coding sequence is TGTGCCAGCGGGACGGGAGGGCGCGAGCAGTACTTC. Protein product: CASGTGGREQYF.

The chain recombines TRBV5-1 with TRBJ1-1; 9 nucleotides agree with TRBD1. Germline CDR1 is SGHRS and CDR2 is YFSETQ. The CDR3 extends over 15 amino acids. With 4 bases clipped from V and 1 base from J, the junction kept 5 bases outside the gene matches. The CDR3: CASSRTGVGNTEAFF. CDR3 coding DNA: TGCGCCAGCAGCAGGACAGGGGTAGGGAACACTGAAGCTTTCTTT.

This clone has a handful of counts. The chain is built from TRBV14 and TRBJ1-2; D remains unclear. CDR1 and CDR2 (germline): SGHDN, FVKESK. V was cut by 0 bases and J by 4 bases, with 6 bases left in between. The CDR3 sequence is 13 residues long. The CDR3 here is CASSQDYSYGYTF. DNA for the CDR3: TGTGCCAGCAGCCAAGATTACAGCTATGGCTACACCTTC. Variable domain in full (rest from reference TRBV14 and TRBJ1-2): EAGVTQFPSHSVIEKGQTVTLRCDPISGHDNLYWYRRVMGKEIKFLLHFVKESKQDESGMPNNRFLAERTGGTYSTLKVQPAELEDSGVYFCASSQDYSYGYTFGSGTRLTVV.

J is TRBJ2-3 and V is TRBV10-2; TRBD2 matches 10 bases. Unmatched junction bases numbered 9, after V lost 5 bases and J lost 4 bases. Germline CDR1 reads WSHSY; CDR2 reads SAAADI. This CDR3 is built from 16 residues. CDR3 protein: CASSPTGTSVADTQYF. DNA for the CDR3: TGCGCCAGCAGTCCTACTGGGACTAGCGTGGCAGATACGCAGTATTTT.

This clone was seen a single time. The gene calls are TRBV4-2 and TRBJ2-5; 11 nucleotides match TRBD2. This CDR3 has 17 residues. Per the germline V gene, CDR1 is LGHNA and CDR2 is YNFKEQ. V was pared by 1 base and J by 5 bases, with 9 bases of the junction left unmatched. CDR3 coding DNA: TGTGCCAGCAGCCAAGGTTTAGCGGGAGGGCCAAGGGAGACCCAGTACTTC. This codes for CASSQGLAGGPRETQYF.

V gene TRBV6-2 or TRBV6-3 combines with J gene TRBJ1-4; 9 bases match TRBD1. This CDR3 has 14 amino acids. Germline CDR1 reads MNHEY; CDR2 reads SVGEGT. V lost 5 bases, J lost 7 bases, and 5 bases stayed unmatched. CDR3 region: CASSKTGGIEKLFF. The DNA for the CDR3 is TGTGCCAGCAGTAAGACAGGGGGGATTGAAAAACTGTTTTTT.

The chain uses TRBV5-5 and TRBJ1-3, with D unresolved. The germline V and J ends were trimmed by 0 bases and 2 bases, with 3 bases remaining between them. The CDR3 sequence is 13 residues long. Germline CDR1 is SGHKS and CDR2 is YYEKEE (reference sequence). CDR3 loop: CASSLGPGNTIYF. The CDR3, as DNA: TGTGCCAGCAGCTTGGGGCCTGGAAACACCATATATTTT.

The chain uses TRBV7-2 and TRBJ2-3; the D gene is possibly TRBD2 (6 bases). CDR1 SGHTA and CDR2 FQGNSA come from the germline V gene. The CDR3 contains 12 residues. V was cut by 5 bases and J by 7 bases, with 10 bases left in between. The DNA for the CDR3 is TGTGCCAGCAGCGCGGAGGGGTATACGCAGTATTTT. Amino acid sequence: CASSAEGYTQYF.

The V call is TRBV7-8, the J call TRBJ1-2; D is ambiguous. V was shortened by 5 bases and J by 1 base, with 11 bases between the two germline ends. The CDR3 is 14 amino acids. Germline CDR1 and CDR2: SGHVS and FQNEAQ. CDR3 nucleotides: TGTGCCAGCAGCCCCCCCCGGGTTAACTATGGCTACACCTTC. This codes for CASSPPRVNYGYTF.

The J gene is TRBJ2-3, the V gene TRBV6-1; D gene uncertain. V was cut by 1 base and J by 2 bases, with 4 bases left in between. The CDR3 contains 13 residues. Germline loops: CDR1 MNHNS, CDR2 SASEGT. The CDR3 DNA reads TGTGCCAGCAGTGAAGTCTCCACAGATACGCAGTATTTT. It specifies CASSEVSTDTQYF.

The chain is built from TRBV6-6 and TRBJ2-2, with a weak D call TRBD1 (6 bases). Trimming cost V 6 bases and J 0 bases, with 14 bases left between them. CDR3 length: 16 residues. CDR1 is MNHNY, CDR2 SVGAGI, per germline (reference sequence). The CDR3 region has the DNA TGTGCCAGCAGAATCGGACAGCCCCCGAACACCGGGGAGCTGTTTTTT. The encoded protein is CASRIGQPPNTGELFF.

The chain is built from TRBV12-2 and TRBJ2-7; TRBD2, as called in the table, went unchecked against the DNA. TRBV12-2 is a known pseudogene. The CDR3 covers 12 residues. CDR3 DNA sequence: TGTGCAAGTCGCTTCGAGGGATGGGAGCAGTACTTC. This translates into CASRFEGWEQYF.

V gene TRBV5-4 combines with J gene TRBJ2-1; 8 nucleotides line up with TRBD2. The CDR3 is made up of 16 amino acids. The germline CDR1 and CDR2 sequences are SGHNT and YYREEE (reference sequence). Trimming cost V 0 bases and J 3 bases; bases outside gene matches: 5. Written as DNA, the CDR3 is TGTGCCAGCAGCTTGGCCGGGAGGGGAAACTACAATGAGCAGTTCTTC. Translated: CASSLAGRGNYNEQFF.

The chain joins TRBV5-4 to TRBJ2-4; D is undetermined. Trimming shortened V by 0 bases and J by 3 bases, and 13 bases separated the two germline ends. CDR3 length equals 16 residues. Looked up from germline, CDR1 is SGHNT and CDR2 is YYREEE (reference sequence). The CDR3 nucleotides read TGTGCCAGCAGCTTGGAGTTAACTTCGGGCAAAAACATTCAGTACTTC. It yields the protein CASSLELTSGKNIQYF.

On this clone itself: The sample has other DNA sequences that encode this CDR3 too. This CDR3 reads CASTAMNTEAFF. The CDR3 DNA reads TGTGCCAGTACCGCGATGAACACTGAAGCTTTCTTT. The chain has TRBV19 and TRBJ1-1; D remains unclear. Per germline, CDR1 LNHDA and CDR2 SQIVND (reference sequence). There are 12 residues in the CDR3. V dropped 7 bases and J dropped 0 bases, with 6 bases sitting between them.

The genes are TRBV27 and TRBJ1-6; no definite D call. The germline V gene encodes CDR1 MNHEY and CDR2 SMNVEV (reference sequence). The V and J ends lost 4 bases and 4 bases respectively, with 14 bases between them. The CDR3 runs 16 residues. This CDR3 reads CASSSTRGSYNSPLHF. CDR3 coding DNA: TGTGCCAGCAGTTCCACCCGTGGCAGTTATAATTCACCCCTCCACTTT.

The rearrangement joins TRBV29-1 to TRBJ2-1; TRBD2 matches 12 bases. V dropped 5 bases and J dropped 7; count of bases not matched to a gene: 9. This CDR3 contains 15 residues. The germline CDR1 and CDR2 sequences are SQVTM and ANQGSEA. CDR3 protein: CSVRKTSGSFNEQFF. As DNA, the CDR3 is TGCAGCGTTAGGAAGACTAGCGGGAGTTTTAATGAGCAGTTCTTC.

The J gene is TRBJ2-5, the V gene TRBV7-9; 8 nucleotides match TRBD1. The CDR3 covers 15 residues. Looked up from germline, CDR1 is SEHNR and CDR2 is FQNEAQ (reference sequence). Unmatched junction bases numbered 10, after V lost 5 bases and J lost 5 bases. The CDR3 nucleotides read TGTGCCAGCAGCCCGCACCAGGGGGCTGGGGAGACCCAGTACTTC. It is translated as CASSPHQGAGETQYF.

V and J are TRBV27 and TRBJ2-1, with 13 bases fitting TRBD2. Looked up from germline, CDR1 is MNHEY and CDR2 is SMNVEV (reference sequence). J lost 8 bases, V lost 2 bases, and 6 bases had no gene match. This CDR3 is 16 amino acids long. The CDR3 protein is CASSLLTSGGAYEQFF. The DNA for the CDR3 is TGTGCCAGCAGTTTACTAACTAGCGGGGGGGCTTATGAGCAGTTCTTC.

The chain has TRBV27 and TRBJ2-3; 11 bases match TRBD1. The ends lost 1 base at V and 1 base at J; junction bases unmatched: 1. CDR1 MNHEY and CDR2 SMNVEV come from the germline V gene (reference sequence). The CDR3 length is 16 residues. The CDR3 is CASSLWGQGGTDTQYF. CDR3 DNA sequence: TGTGCCAGCAGTTTATGGGGACAGGGGGGCACAGATACGCAGTATTTT.

Points on this clone: One end of the junction varies from germline; a read error may be responsible. The chain couples TRBV7-8 to TRBJ1-1; the D gene is possibly TRBD1 (5 bases). Looked up from germline, CDR1 is SGHVS and CDR2 is FQNEAQ. CDR3 length equals 13 residues. The CDR3 loop reads CASSLVVDTEAFF. CDR3 sequence (DNA): TGTGCCAGCAGCTTAGTTGTGGACACTGAGGCTTTCTTT.

This chain links TRBV27 with TRBJ2-1; 10 bases align to TRBD2. CDR3 size: 16 residues. CDR1 is MNHEY and CDR2 is SMNVEV in the germline V gene (reference sequence). Trimming took 6 bases from V and 6 from J; bases not matched to a gene: 11. CDR3 sequence reads: CASRPYHSGRLNEQFF. CDR3 nucleotide sequence: TGTGCCAGCAGACCATACCATAGCGGGAGGCTCAATGAGCAGTTCTTC.

The chain joins TRBV9 to TRBJ2-1, with TRBD2 matching 7 bases. V lost 4 bases to trimming and J lost 5 bases; unmatched junction nucleotides: 15. Germline lookup yields CDR1 SGDLS and CDR2 YYNGEE. The CDR3 spans 17 residues. The CDR3 bases are TGTGCCAGCAGCCTCCCGTTGGGGGGGAAAGGTAACAATGAGCAGTTCTTC. Translated, it gives CASSLPLGGKGNNEQFF.

The chain is built from TRBV7-2 and TRBJ2-7, with 8 bases matching TRBD2. Per the germline V gene, CDR1 is SGHTA and CDR2 is FQGNSA. The CDR3 length is 15 residues. The trim removed 3 bases at V and 4 bases at J, leaving 8 bases unmatched. CDR3 in DNA: TGTGCCAGCAGCTTTAGGGCGGGGGGAGTTTACGAGCAGTACTTC. Translated: CASSFRAGGVYEQYF.

The chain uses TRBV4-3 and TRBJ2-3; TRBD2 aligns across 8 bases. Trimming cost V 3 bases and J 0 bases; bases outside gene matches: 8. This CDR3 is 17 amino acids long. Germline V gene data show CDR1 as LGHNA and CDR2 as YSLEER. CDR3 bases: TGCGCCAGCAGCCAGGGTCTAGCGGGTTCGAGCACAGATACGCAGTATTTT. Translated: CASSQGLAGSSTDTQYF.

The CDR3 DNA is TGTGCCAGCAGCCCTAGCGGGAAGTTTAGTGTAAATGAGCAGTTCTTC. This translates into CASSPSGKFSVNEQFF. V and J are TRBV5-4 and TRBJ2-1; 9 bases line up with TRBD2. Germline V gene lookup returns CDR1 SGHNT and CDR2 YYREEE (reference sequence). V was pared by 4 bases and J by 7 bases, with 12 bases of the junction left unmatched. The CDR3 is 16 residues long.

The rearrangement links TRBV4-2 to TRBJ1-5; 7 positions agree with TRBD1. This CDR3 is 14 amino acids long. Losses at the gene ends were 3 bases for V and 4 bases for J; bases not matched to a gene: 3. The germline V gene encodes CDR1 LGHNA and CDR2 YNFKEQ. CDR3 DNA: TGTGCCAGCAGCCAGGACAGGCAAAATCAGCCCCAGCATTTT. Translated: CASSQDRQNQPQHF.